This T cell receptor (beta chain) appears in the sequencing data of a study of blood T cells in healthy people across ages. The second PCR ran about 7 to 12 cycles with a sample-barcoded 5' primer and J-beta primers. Template switching added a 12-random-nucleotide identifier to every cDNA molecule. At least 2.5 million CDR3-containing paired-end reads were obtained per sample. Each CDR3 protein is one row after TCRdb ran MiXCR on the 5' RACE reads. The profile shows about 650,000 distinct CDR3 sequences, 32% of them singletons. Trimming removed 0 bases from V and 1 base from J; junction bases left unmatched: 5. CDR3 length: 17 amino acids. Per the germline V gene, CDR1 is LGHDT and CDR2 is YNNKEL (reference sequence). Samples had at least 6 million PBMCs isolated from them. This clonotype was recorded a few times.

Material for sequencing was blood. The gene calls are TRBV3-1 and TRBJ2-1; 8 bases map to TRBD2. The receptor comes from a woman of 80 years or more in good health. CDR3 in amino acids: CASSQDWLAGSYNEQFF. The CDR3 DNA follows: TGTGCCAGCAGCCAAGATTGGCTAGCGGGTTCCTACAATGAGCAGTTCTTC.